One and the same sample provided the 14 T cell receptor beta chains below, sequenced in a study of glioma-infiltrating T cells after dendritic cell vaccination. Sequenced by immunoSEQ multiplex PCR; TCRdb stores in-frame clones only, minus some. The sample lists 75,000 to 95,000 clones, approximately 80% occurring once. Time point defined: after dendritic cell vaccination, including at tumor progression/relapse. The sequencing here drew on blood, taken after dendritic cell vaccination. Every receptor here comes from a human donor with glioblastoma.

As DNA, the CDR3 is TGCGCCAGCAGCCGAAATCAGGGACAGGGGGGGTCGAGGGAGTTCTTC. Residues: CASSRNQGQGGSREFF. The chain joins TRBV4-1 to TRBJ2-1; TRBD1 matches 11 bases. J was trimmed by 14 bases and V by 4 bases; bases with no gene match: 16. Germline V lookup: CDR1 MGHRA, CDR2 YSYEKL. The length of the CDR3 is 16 residues.

The chain combines TRBV7-9 with TRBJ2-2, with 9 bases lining up with TRBD1. Germline CDR1 reads SEHNR; CDR2 reads FQNEAQ (reference sequence). The CDR3 is 13 amino acids. The trim removed 5 bases at V and 8 bases at J, leaving 3 bases unmatched. In DNA form, the CDR3 reads TGTGCCAGCAGCAAACAGGGGGCGGGGGAGCTGTTTTTT. Protein sequence: CASSKQGAGELFF.

The rearrangement links TRBV7-2 to TRBJ1-5; D is undetermined. V gave up 1 base and J gave up 6 bases, with 4 bases separating them. This CDR3 is 12 amino acids long. Germline V CDR1 and CDR2: SGHTA, FQGNSA. The CDR3 sequence: CASSLVAQPQHF. The CDR3 nucleotides read TGTGCCAGCAGCTTAGTGGCTCAGCCCCAGCATTTT.

This rearrangement joins TRBV7-2 to TRBJ2-1; the match to TRBD2 covers 8 bases. Germline CDR1 and CDR2: SGHTA and FQGNSA. J lost 3 bases, V lost 1 base, and 5 bases had no gene match. The CDR3 has 16 amino acids. CDR3 protein: CASSLVGGGFYNEQFF. The CDR3 region has the DNA TGTGCCAGCAGCTTAGTCGGGGGGGGGTTCTACAATGAGCAGTTCTTC.

The rearrangement joins TRBV9 to TRBJ1-1; 9 positions match TRBD1. The CDR3 length is 16 residues. The ends lost 0 bases at V and 5 bases at J; junction bases unmatched: 8. Per the germline V gene, CDR1 is SGDLS and CDR2 is YYNGEE. This chain's CDR3 is CASSVGQGGRRTEAFF. CDR3 nucleotides: TGTGCCAGCAGCGTAGGACAGGGGGGGAGAAGGACTGAAGCTTTCTTT. Using reference TRBV9 and TRBJ1-1 for the parts outside the CDR3, the full variable domain is DSGVTQTPKHLITATGQRVTLRCSPRSGDLSVYWYQQSLDQGLQFLIQYYNGEERAKGNILERFSAQQFPDLHSELNLSSLELGDSALYFCASSVGQGGRRTEAFFGQGTRLTVV.

The genes are TRBV7-9 and TRBJ1-1, with 7 positions matching TRBD1. V shed 1 base, J shed 5 bases, and the junction held 4 bases outside the gene matches. The CDR3 extends over 14 amino acids. Germline CDR1 is SEHNR and CDR2 is FQNEAQ (reference sequence). DNA for the CDR3: TGTGCCAGCAGCTTAGAAGGGGGCAGGACTGAAGCTTTCTTT. Translated, it gives CASSLEGGRTEAFF.

The chain uses TRBV6-5 and TRBJ2-2; 10 bases map to TRBD2. Per the germline V gene, CDR1 is MNHEY and CDR2 is SVGAGI. The CDR3 loop spans 15 amino acids. J gave up 4 bases and V 6 bases, and 5 bases lay outside the gene matches. The CDR3 nucleotides are TGTGCCAGCAGAATTAGCGGGGGGCCCACCGGGGAGCTGTTTTTT. Protein: CASRISGGPTGELFF.

The chain carries TRBV4-1 and TRBJ1-5; D is undetermined. The V gene's germline CDR1 is MGHRA and CDR2 YSYEKL. V was clipped by 5 bases and J by 0 bases, with 11 bases between them. The CDR3 spans 15 residues. The DNA of the CDR3 is TGCGCCAGCAGCTCCTGGGCCGATAGCAATCAGCCCCAGCATTTT. It is translated as CASSSWADSNQPQHF.

This clone was picked up one time. The chain joins TRBV30 to TRBJ1-4; the match to TRBD1 covers 9 bases. V shed 1 base and J 4 bases; nucleotides not matched to a gene: 1. Germline values: CDR1 GTSNPN, CDR2 SVGIG (reference sequence). The CDR3 extends over 14 amino acids. The DNA for the CDR3 is TGTGCCTGGAGTGAGGGACAGGGTAATGAAAAACTGTTTTTT. Its translation: CAWSEGQGNEKLFF.

The genes are TRBV29-1 and TRBJ1-5; TRBD1 matches 7 bases. The CDR3 totals 13 residues. Germline V lookup: CDR1 SQVTM, CDR2 ANQGSEA. The V and J ends lost 7 bases and 7 bases, in that order; junction bases with no gene match: 10. CDR3 amino acids: CSAFTGAGQPQHF. In nucleotides, the CDR3 is TGCAGCGCTTTTACAGGGGCCGGACAGCCCCAGCATTTT.

The chain is built from TRBV5-1 and TRBJ1-1, with D possibly matching TRBD1 (6 bases). Per germline, CDR1 SGHRS and CDR2 YFSETQ. Trimming removed 4 bases from V and 5 bases from J, with 18 bases in between. The CDR3 totals 15 residues. In DNA, the CDR3 is TGCGCCAGCAGCACCCAAGGGGGAGTAGAGACTGAAGCTTTCTTT. It encodes CASSTQGGVETEAFF.

V is TRBV23-1 and J is TRBJ2-1; 9 bases match TRBD2. TRBV23-1 is flagged as an ORF with uncertain function. The ends lost 2 bases at V and 5 bases at J; junction bases unmatched: 19. The CDR3 is made up of 20 amino acids. CDR3 in DNA: TGCGCCAGCAGTCAACCAATACCCATTTGCGGGAGGGCCCTTCACAATGAGCAGTTCTTC. It is translated as CASSQPIPICGRALHNEQFF.

This chain uses TRBV12-5 with TRBJ2-5; D is ambiguous. V gave up 5 bases and J gave up 2 bases, with 9 bases separating them. Germline V lookup: CDR1 LGHNT, CDR2 FRNRAP. There are 13 residues in the CDR3. The DNA for the CDR3 is TGTGCTAGTGGTGAGGAAATTCAAGAGACCCAGTACTTC. Protein sequence: CASGEEIQETQYF.

V usage is TRBV5-1 and J usage is TRBJ2-3; D is ambiguous. The V end lost 1 base, the J end lost 7 bases, and 13 bases lay between the germline ends. The germline CDR1 and CDR2 sequences are SGHRS and YFSETQ. This CDR3 is built from 14 residues. In DNA, the CDR3 is TGCGCCAGCAGCTTGTCTACCCCGCCTAATACGCAGTATTTT. Amino acids: CASSLSTPPNTQYF.